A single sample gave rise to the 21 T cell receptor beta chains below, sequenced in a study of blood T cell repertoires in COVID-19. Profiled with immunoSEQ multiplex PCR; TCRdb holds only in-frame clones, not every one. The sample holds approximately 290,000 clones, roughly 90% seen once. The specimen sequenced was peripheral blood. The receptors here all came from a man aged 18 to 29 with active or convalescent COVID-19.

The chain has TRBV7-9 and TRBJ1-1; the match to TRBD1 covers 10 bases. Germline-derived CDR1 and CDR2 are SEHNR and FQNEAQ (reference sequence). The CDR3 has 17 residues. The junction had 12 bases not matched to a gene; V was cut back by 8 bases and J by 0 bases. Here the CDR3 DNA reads TGTGCCAGCCTCCCTGCCGGGACAGGGGTTATGAACACTGAAGCTTTCTTT. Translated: CASLPAGTGVMNTEAFF.

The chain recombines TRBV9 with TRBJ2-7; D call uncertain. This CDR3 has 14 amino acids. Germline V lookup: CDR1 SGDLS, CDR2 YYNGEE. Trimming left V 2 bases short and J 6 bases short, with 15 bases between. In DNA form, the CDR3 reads TGTGCCAGCAGCGTCATGGGCAGCCCAGTCGAGCAGTACTTC. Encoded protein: CASSVMGSPVEQYF.

CDR3 region: CASSLGLAGVPDTQYF. DNA of the CDR3: TGTGCCAGCAGCCTAGGACTAGCGGGAGTCCCAGATACGCAGTATTTT. The chain links TRBV7-2 to TRBJ2-3; 13 bases align to TRBD2. Germline V gives CDR1 SGHTA, CDR2 FQGNSA. This CDR3 has 16 amino acids. With 5 bases clipped from V and 4 bases from J, the junction kept 6 bases outside the gene matches.

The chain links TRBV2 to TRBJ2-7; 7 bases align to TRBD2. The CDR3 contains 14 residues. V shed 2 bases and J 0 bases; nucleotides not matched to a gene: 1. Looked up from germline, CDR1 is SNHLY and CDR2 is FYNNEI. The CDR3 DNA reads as TGTGCCAGCAGTGAACTAGCGGACTCCTACGAGCAGTACTTC. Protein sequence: CASSELADSYEQYF.

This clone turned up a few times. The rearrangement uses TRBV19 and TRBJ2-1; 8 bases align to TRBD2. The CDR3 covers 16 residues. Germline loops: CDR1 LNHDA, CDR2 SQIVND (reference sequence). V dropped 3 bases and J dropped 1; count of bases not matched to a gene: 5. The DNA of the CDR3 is TGTGCCAGTAGTATCGCCAGCGGGAGTTCCTACAATGAGCAGTTCTTC. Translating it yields CASSIASGSSYNEQFF.

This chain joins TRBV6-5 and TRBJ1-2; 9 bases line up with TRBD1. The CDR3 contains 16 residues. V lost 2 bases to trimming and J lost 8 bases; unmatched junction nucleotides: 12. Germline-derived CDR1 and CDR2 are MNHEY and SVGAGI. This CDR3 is CASSYRGQGRSGGYTF. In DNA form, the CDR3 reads TGTGCCAGCAGTTACCGGGGACAGGGACGGAGTGGGGGCTACACCTTC.

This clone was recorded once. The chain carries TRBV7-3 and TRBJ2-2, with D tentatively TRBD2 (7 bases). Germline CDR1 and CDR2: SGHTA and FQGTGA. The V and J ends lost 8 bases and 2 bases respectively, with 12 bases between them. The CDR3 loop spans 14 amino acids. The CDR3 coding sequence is TGTGCCAGCCGGGGGGCCCGAAACACCGGGGAGCTGTTTTTT. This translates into CASRGARNTGELFF.

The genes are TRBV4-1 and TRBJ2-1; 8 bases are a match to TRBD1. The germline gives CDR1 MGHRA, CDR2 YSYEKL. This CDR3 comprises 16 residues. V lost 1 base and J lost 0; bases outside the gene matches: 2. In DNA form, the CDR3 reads TGCGCCAGCAGCCAAGGGACAGGGCTCTCCTACAATGAGCAGTTCTTC. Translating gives CASSQGTGLSYNEQFF.

As DNA, the CDR3 is TGCGCCAGCTACCCACGGGGACAGGGTAGGACAGATACGCAGTATTTT. Amino acid sequence: CASYPRGQGRTDTQYF. This chain connects TRBV5-1 to TRBJ2-3, with TRBD1 matching over 9 bases. The trim removed 7 bases at V and 3 bases at J, leaving 12 bases unmatched. Per germline, CDR1 SGHRS and CDR2 YFSETQ. The CDR3 spans 16 residues. The full variable domain, rest sourced from reference TRBV5-1 and TRBJ2-3, is KAGVTQTPRYLIKTRGQQVTLSCSPISGHRSVSWYQQTPGQGLQFLFEYFSETQRNKGNFPGRFSGRQFSNSRSEMNVSTLELGDSALYLCASYPRGQGRTDTQYFGPGTRLTVL.

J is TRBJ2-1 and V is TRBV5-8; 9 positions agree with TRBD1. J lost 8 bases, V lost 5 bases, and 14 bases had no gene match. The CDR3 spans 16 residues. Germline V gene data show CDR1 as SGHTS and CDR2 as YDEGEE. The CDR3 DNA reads TGTGCCAGCAGTCCTGGGTCGGACAGGGGTCTCCATGAGCAGTTCTTC. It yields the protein CASSPGSDRGLHEQFF.

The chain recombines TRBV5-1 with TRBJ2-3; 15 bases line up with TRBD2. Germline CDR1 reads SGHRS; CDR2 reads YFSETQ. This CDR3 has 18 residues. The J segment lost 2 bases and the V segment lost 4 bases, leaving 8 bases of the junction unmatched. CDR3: CASSLPGLAGGSTDTQYF. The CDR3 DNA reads TGCGCCAGCAGCCTGCCGGGACTAGCGGGGGGATCCACAGATACGCAGTATTTT.

The DNA of the CDR3 is TGTGCTAGTGGTTTGGTAGTCGGTCAAAACACTGAAGCTTTCTTT. The encoded protein is CASGLVVGQNTEAFF. V usage is TRBV12-5 and J usage is TRBJ1-1, with D uncertain. Germline values: CDR1 LGHNT, CDR2 FRNRAP. V was trimmed by 0 bases and J by 2 bases, leaving 10 bases between them. CDR3 length: 15 residues.

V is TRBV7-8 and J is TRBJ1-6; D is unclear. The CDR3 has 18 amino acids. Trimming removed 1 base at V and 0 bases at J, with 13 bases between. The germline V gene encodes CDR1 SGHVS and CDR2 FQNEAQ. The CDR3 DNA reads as TGTGCCAGCAGCTTAGATGTATCAGGATTCTCCTATAATTCACCCCTCCACTTT. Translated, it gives CASSLDVSGFSYNSPLHF.

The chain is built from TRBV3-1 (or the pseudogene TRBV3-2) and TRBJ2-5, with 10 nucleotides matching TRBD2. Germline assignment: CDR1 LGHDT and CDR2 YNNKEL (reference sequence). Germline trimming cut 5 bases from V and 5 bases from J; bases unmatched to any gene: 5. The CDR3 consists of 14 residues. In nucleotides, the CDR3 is TGTGCCAGCAGCTTTAGCGGGGGGCGGGAGACCCAGTACTTC. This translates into CASSFSGGRETQYF.

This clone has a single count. DNA of the CDR3: TGTGCCAGCAGCTTAGTTGCAGAACTAGGGACCGGGGGCGAGCAGTACTTC. Residues: CASSLVAELGTGGEQYF. This rearrangement joins TRBV7-6 to TRBJ2-7, with D possibly matching TRBD2 (6 bases). Trimming shortened V by 1 base and J by 6 bases, and 22 bases separated the two germline ends. Germline CDR1 is SGHVS and CDR2 is FNYEAQ. This CDR3 has 17 amino acids.

CDR3 loop: CASSQGRGRRVDYGYTF. CDR3 DNA: TGCGCCAGCAGCCAAGGCAGGGGGCGCCGAGTCGACTATGGCTACACCTTC. This chain uses TRBV4-1 with TRBJ1-2; 8 positions match TRBD1. After removal of 1 base from V and 3 bases from J, the junction contained 10 bases not matched to a gene. The CDR3 is 17 amino acids. The germline V gene has CDR1 MGHRA and CDR2 YSYEKL.

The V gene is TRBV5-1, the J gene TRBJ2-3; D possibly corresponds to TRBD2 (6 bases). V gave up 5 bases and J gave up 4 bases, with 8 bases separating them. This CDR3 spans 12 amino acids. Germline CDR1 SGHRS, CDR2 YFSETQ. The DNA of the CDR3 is TGCGCCAGCAGGGGGGGAGCAGATACGCAGTATTTT. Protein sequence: CASRGGADTQYF.

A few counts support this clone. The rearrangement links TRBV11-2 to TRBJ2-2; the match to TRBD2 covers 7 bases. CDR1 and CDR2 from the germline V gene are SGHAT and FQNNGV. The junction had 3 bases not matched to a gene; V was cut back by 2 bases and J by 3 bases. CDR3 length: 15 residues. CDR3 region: CASSLTAGYTGELFF. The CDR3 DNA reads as TGTGCCAGCAGCTTAACAGCGGGATACACCGGGGAGCTGTTTTTT.

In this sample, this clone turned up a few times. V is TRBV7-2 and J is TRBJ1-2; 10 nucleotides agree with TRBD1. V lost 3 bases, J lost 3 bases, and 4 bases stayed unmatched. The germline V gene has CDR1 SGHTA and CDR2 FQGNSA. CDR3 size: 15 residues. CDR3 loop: CASSFWTGGDYGYTF. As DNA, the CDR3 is TGTGCCAGCAGCTTCTGGACAGGGGGGGACTATGGCTACACCTTC.

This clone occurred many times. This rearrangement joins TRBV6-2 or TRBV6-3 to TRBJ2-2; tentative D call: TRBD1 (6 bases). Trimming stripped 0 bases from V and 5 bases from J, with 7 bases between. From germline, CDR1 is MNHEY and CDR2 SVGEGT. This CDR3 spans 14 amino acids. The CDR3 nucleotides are TGTGCCAGCAGTTACTCGGACAGTACCGGGGAGCTGTTTTTT. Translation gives CASSYSDSTGELFF.

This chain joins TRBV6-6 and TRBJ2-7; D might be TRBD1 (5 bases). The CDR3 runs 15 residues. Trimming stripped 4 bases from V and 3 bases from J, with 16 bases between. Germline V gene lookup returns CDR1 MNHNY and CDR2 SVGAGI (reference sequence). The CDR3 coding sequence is TGTGCCAGCAGTTCTCAGACAGCTGGGGACTACGAGCAGTACTTC. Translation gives CASSSQTAGDYEQYF.